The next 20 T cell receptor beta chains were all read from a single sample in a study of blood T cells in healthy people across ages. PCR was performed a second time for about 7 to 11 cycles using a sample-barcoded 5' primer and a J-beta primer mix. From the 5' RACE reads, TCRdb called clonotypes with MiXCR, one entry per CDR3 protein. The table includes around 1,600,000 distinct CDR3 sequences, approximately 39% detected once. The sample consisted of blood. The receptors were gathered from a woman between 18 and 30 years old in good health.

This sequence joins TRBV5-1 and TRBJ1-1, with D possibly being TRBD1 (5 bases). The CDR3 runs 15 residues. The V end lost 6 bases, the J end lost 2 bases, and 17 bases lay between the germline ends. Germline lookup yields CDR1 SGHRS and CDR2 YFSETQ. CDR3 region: CASTSGGTVNTEAFF. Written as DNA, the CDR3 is TGCGCCAGCACTTCGGGCGGGACTGTCAACACTGAAGCTTTCTTT.

The CDR3 DNA reads TGCGCCAGCAGCTTGGAGGCGGATAAGCAGTTCTTC. Protein sequence: CASSLEADKQFF. V is TRBV5-1 and J is TRBJ2-1; D is uncertain. The CDR3 totals 12 residues. Trimming took off 0 bases at V and 11 bases at J, with 9 bases between the two ends. The germline V gene encodes CDR1 SGHRS and CDR2 YFSETQ.

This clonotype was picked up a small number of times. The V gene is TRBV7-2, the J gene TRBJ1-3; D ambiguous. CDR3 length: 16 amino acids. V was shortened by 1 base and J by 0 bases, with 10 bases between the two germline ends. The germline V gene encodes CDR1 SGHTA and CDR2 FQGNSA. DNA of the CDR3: TGTGCCAGCAGCTTAGTCGGGCCAGACTCTGGAAACACCATATATTTT. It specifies CASSLVGPDSGNTIYF.

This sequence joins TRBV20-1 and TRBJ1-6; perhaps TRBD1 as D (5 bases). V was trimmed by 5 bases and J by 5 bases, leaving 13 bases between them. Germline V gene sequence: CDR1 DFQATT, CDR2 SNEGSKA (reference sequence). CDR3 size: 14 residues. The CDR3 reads CSAGPGRDNSPLHF. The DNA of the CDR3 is TGCAGTGCTGGACCGGGACGGGATAATTCACCCCTCCACTTT.

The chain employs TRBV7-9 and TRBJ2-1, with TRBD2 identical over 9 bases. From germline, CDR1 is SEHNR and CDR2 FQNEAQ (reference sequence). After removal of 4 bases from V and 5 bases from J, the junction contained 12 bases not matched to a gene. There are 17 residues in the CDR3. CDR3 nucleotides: TGTGCCAGCAGCTCGGGACTAGCTCCTCCTCGGCACAATGAGCAGTTCTTC. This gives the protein CASSSGLAPPRHNEQFF.

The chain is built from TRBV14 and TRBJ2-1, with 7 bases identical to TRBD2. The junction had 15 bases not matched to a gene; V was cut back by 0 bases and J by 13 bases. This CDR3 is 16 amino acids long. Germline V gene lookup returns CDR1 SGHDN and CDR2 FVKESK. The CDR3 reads CASSQDGEGYRETQFF. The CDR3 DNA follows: TGTGCCAGCAGCCAAGACGGGGAGGGATATCGGGAGACCCAGTTCTTC.

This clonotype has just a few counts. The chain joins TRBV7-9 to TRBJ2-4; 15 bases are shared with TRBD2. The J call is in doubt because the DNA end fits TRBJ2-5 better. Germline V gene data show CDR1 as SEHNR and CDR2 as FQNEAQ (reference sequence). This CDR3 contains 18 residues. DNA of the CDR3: TGTGCCAGCAGCTTCGGACTAGCGGGAGGGCCTGTGGTAGAGACCCAGTACTTC. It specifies CASSFGLAGGPVVETQYF.

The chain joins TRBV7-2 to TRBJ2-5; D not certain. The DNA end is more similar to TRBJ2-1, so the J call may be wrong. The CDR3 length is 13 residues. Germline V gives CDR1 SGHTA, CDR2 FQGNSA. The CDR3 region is CASSFSFQETQFF. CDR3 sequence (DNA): TGTGCCAGCAGCTTCTCCTTCCAAGAGACCCAGTTCTTC.

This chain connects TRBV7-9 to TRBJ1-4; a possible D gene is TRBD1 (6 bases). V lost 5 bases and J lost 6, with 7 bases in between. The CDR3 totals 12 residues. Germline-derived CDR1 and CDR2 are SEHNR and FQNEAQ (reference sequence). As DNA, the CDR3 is TGTGCCAGCAGCCAGGGGCATGAAAAACTGTTTTTT. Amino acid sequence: CASSQGHEKLFF.

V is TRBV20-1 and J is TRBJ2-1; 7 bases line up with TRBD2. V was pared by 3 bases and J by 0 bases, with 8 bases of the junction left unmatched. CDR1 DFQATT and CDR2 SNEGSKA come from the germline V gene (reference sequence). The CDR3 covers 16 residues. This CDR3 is CSARRLRGSSYNEQFF. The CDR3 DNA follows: TGCAGTGCTAGGCGCCTGCGGGGGAGCTCCTACAATGAGCAGTTCTTC.

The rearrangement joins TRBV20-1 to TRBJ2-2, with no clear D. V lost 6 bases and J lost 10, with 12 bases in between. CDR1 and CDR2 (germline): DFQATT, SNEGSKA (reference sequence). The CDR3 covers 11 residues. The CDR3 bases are TGCAGTGCACACAGAGGTCCGGAGCTGTTTTTT. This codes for CSAHRGPELFF.

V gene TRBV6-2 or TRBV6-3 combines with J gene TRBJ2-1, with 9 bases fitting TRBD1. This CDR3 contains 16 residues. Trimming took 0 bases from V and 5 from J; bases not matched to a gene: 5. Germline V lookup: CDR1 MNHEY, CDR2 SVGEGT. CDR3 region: CASSYSTGGFNNEQFF. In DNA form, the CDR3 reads TGTGCCAGCAGTTACTCGACAGGGGGGTTCAACAATGAGCAGTTCTTC.

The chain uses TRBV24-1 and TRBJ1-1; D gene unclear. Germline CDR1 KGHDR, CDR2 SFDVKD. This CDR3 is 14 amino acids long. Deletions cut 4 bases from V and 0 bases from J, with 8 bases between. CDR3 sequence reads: CATSDGWLNTEAFF. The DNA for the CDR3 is TGTGCCACCAGTGACGGATGGCTGAACACTGAAGCTTTCTTT.

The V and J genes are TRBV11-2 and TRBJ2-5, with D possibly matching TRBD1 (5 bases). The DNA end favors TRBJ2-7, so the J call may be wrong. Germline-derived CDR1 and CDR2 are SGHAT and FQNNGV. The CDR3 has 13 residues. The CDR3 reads CASSASDSYEQYF. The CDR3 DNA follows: TGTGCCAGCAGCGCCTCCGACAGCTACGAGCAGTACTTC.

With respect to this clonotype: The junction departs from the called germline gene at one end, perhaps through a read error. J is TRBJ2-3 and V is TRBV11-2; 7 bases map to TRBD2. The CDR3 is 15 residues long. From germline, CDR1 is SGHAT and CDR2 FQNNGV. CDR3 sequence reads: CAGSSLLAPVDTQYF. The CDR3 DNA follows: TGTGCCGGCAGCTCCTTACTAGCGCCAGTAGATACGCAGTATTTT.

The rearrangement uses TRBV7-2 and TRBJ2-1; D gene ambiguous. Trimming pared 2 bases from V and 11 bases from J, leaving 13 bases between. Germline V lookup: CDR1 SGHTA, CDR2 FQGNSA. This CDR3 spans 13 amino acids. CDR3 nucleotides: TGTGCCAGCAGCTTATCCCTATCTCAGCAGCAGTTCTTC. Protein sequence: CASSLSLSQQQFF.

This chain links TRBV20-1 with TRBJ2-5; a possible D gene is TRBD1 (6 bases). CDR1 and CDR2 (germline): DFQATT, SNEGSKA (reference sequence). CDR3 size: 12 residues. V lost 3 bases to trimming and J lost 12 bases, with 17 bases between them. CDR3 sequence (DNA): TGCAGTGCTAGTCTAGGGGGTAGTTGGGAGTACTTC. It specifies CSASLGGSWEYF.

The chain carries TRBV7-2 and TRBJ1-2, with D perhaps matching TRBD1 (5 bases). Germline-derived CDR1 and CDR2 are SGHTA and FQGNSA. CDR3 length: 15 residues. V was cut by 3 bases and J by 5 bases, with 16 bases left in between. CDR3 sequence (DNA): TGTGCCAGCAGCTTGAGGGGCTCTACCACATATGGCTACACCTTC. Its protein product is CASSLRGSTTYGYTF. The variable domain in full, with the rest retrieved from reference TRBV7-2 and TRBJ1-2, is GAGVSQSPSNKVTEKGKDVELRCDPISGHTALYWYRQSLGQGLEFLIYFQGNSAPDKSGLPSDRFSAERTGGSVSTLTIQRTQQEDSAVYLCASSLRGSTTYGYTFGSGTRLTVV.

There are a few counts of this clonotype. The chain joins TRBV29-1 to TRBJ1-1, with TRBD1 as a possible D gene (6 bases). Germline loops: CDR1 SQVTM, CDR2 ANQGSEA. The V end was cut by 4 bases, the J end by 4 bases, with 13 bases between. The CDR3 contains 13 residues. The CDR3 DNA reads TGCAGCGTTGGTTCAGGGGTCGGCACTGAAGCTTTCTTT. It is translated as CSVGSGVGTEAFF.

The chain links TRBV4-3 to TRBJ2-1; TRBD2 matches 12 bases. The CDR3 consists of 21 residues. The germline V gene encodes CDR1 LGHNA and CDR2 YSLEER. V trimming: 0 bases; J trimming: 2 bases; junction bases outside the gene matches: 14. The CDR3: CASSQEVLLAGGPSPYNEQFF. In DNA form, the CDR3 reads TGCGCCAGCAGCCAAGAAGTCCTTCTAGCGGGGGGGCCGAGTCCCTACAATGAGCAGTTCTTC.